This TCR beta chain derives from a study of Ad26.COV2.S vaccination and SARS-CoV-2 variants. Profiled with immunoSEQ multiplex PCR; TCRdb holds only in-frame clones, not every one. In the table there are around 340,000 clones, about 88% of which are singletons. Germline V gives CDR1 KGHSH, CDR2 LQKENI. The CDR3 spans 15 residues. J lost 6 bases, V lost 3 bases, and 10 bases had no gene match. Described treatment: 15 to 20 received Ad26.COV2.S at low or high dose, single or two shots; several received placebo; per-sample allocation not given. Collection of samples fell on day 63 after the first vaccine or placebo injection.

The chain is built from TRBV18 and TRBJ1-2; 7 bases agree with TRBD1. The source is a person between 18 and 59 years old who received the Ad26.COV2.S COVID-19 vaccine or a placebo. Sample: peripheral blood, taken in a trial of Ad26.COV2.S vaccine versus placebo. CDR3 region: CASSPRDRVTHGYTF. The CDR3 DNA is TGTGCCAGCTCACCCCGAGACAGGGTTACTCATGGCTACACCTTC.